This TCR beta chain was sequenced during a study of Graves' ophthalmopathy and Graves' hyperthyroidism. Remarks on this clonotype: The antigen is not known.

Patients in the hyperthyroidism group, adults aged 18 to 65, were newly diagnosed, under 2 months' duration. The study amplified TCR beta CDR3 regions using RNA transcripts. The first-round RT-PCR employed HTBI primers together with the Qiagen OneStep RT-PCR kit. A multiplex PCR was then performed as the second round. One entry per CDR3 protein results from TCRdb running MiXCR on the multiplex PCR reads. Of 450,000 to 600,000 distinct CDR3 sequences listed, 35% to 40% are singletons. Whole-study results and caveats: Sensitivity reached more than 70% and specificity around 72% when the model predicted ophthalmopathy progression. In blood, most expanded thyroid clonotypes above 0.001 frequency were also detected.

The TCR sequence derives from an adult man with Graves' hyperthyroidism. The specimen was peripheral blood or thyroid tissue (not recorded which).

CDR3 sequence reads: CSVPGQGLRETQYF. CDR3 DNA: TGCAGTGTCCCGGGACAGGGGCTACGAGAGACCCAGTACTTC. The rearrangement links TRBV20-1 to TRBJ2-5; 10 bases are shared with TRBD1. CDR3 size: 14 residues. V trimming: 7 bases; J trimming: 4 bases; junction bases outside the gene matches: 9. Per germline, CDR1 DFQATT and CDR2 SNEGSKA (reference sequence).